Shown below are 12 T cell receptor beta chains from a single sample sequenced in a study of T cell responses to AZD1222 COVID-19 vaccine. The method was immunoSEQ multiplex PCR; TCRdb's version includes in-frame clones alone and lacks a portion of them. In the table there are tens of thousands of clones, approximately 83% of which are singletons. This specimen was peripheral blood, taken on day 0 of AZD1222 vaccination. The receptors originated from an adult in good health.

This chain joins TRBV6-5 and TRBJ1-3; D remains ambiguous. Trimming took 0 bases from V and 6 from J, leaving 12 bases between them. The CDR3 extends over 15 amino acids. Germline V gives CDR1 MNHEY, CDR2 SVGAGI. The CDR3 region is CASSYSISPPNTIYF. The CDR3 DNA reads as TGTGCCAGCAGTTACTCGATTTCTCCACCAAACACCATATATTTT.

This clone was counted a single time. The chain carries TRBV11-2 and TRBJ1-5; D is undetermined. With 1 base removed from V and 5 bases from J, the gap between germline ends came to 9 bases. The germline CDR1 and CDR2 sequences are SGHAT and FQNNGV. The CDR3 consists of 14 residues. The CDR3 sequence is CASSLVSEDQPQHF. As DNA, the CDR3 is TGTGCCAGCAGCTTAGTTTCAGAGGATCAGCCCCAGCATTTT.

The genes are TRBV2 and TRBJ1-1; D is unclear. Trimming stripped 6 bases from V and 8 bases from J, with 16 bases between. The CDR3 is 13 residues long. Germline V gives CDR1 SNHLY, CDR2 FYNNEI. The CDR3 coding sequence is TGTGCCAGCAGGGTAAGGTTAACCCCGGAAGCTTTCTTT. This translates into CASRVRLTPEAFF. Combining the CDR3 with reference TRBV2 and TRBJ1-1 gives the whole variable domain EPEVTQTPSHQVTQMGQEVILRCVPISNHLYFYWYRQILGQKVEFLVSFYNNEISEKSEIFDDQFSVERPDGSNFTLKIRSTKLEDSAMYFCASRVRLTPEAFFGQGTRLTVV.

The CDR3 DNA reads as TGCGCCAGCAGCCAAGCCGGGACAGCAGCTTCTTACAATGAGCAGTTCTTC. Its translation: CASSQAGTAASYNEQFF. The chain recombines TRBV4-1 with TRBJ2-1; 7 bases map to TRBD1. V trimming: 1 base; J trimming: 4 bases; junction bases outside the gene matches: 10. CDR1 and CDR2 (germline): MGHRA, YSYEKL. The CDR3 covers 17 residues.

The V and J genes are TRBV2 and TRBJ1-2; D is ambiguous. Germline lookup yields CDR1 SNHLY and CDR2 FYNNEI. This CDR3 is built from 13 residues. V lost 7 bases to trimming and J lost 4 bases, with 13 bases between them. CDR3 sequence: CASNPLNLYGYTF. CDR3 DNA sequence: TGTGCCAGCAATCCCCTGAACCTCTATGGCTACACCTTC.

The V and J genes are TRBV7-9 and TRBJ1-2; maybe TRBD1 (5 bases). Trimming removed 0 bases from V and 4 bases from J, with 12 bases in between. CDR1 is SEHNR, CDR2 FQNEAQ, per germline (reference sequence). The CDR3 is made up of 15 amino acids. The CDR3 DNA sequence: TGTGCCAGCAGCTTAGCGGCAGGGACTTCCTATGGCTACACCTTC. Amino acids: CASSLAAGTSYGYTF.

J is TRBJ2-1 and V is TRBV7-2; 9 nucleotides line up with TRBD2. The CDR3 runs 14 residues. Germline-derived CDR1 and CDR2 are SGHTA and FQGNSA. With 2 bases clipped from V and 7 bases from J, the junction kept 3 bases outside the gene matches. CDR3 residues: CASSLFSGGNEQFF. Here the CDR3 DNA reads TGTGCCAGCAGCTTATTTAGCGGGGGAAATGAGCAGTTCTTC.

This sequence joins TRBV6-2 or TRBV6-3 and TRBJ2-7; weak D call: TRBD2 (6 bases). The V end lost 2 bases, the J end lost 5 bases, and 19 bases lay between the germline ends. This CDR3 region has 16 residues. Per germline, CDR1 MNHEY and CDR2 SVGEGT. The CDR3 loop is CASSYRGLLNSHEQYF. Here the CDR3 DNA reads TGTGCCAGCAGTTACCGGGGACTGTTGAACAGCCACGAGCAGTACTTC.

CDR3 region: CASSVTGNEKLFF. CDR3 DNA sequence: TGTGCCAGCAGCGTAACAGGGAATGAAAAACTGTTTTTT. This chain joins TRBV9 and TRBJ1-4; D is perhaps TRBD1 (6 bases). Trimming took 1 base from V and 5 from J, leaving 6 bases between them. Germline V gene data show CDR1 as SGDLS and CDR2 as YYNGEE. This CDR3 has 13 residues.

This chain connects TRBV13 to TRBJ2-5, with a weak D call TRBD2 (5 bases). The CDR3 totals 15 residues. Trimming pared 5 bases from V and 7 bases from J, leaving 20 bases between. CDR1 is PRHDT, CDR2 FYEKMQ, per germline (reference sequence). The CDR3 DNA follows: TGTGCCAGCAGCGCCTCCGGACGAGGGTCGGTGACCCAGTACTTC. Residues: CASSASGRGSVTQYF.

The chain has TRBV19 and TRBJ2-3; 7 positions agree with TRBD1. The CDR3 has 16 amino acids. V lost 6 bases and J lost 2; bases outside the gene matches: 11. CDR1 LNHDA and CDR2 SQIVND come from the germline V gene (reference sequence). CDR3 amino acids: CASSALDRYSTDTQYF. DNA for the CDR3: TGTGCCAGTAGCGCCCTGGACAGGTACTCCACAGATACGCAGTATTTT.

CDR3 region: CASRPGTEAFF. The CDR3 DNA reads as TGTGCCAGCAGACCGGGTACTGAAGCTTTCTTT. J is TRBJ1-1 and V is TRBV21-1. TRBV21-1 is a recognized pseudogene. The CDR3 runs 11 residues.